One sample yielded the 20 T cell receptor beta chains listed below, sequenced in a study of T cell repertoires in cytomegalovirus infection. For these receptors, no antigen is known. One entry per CDR3 protein results from TCRdb running MiXCR on the reads. This sample has 100,000 to 150,000 distinct CDR3 sequences, with around 32% found just once. The source was CD8+ T cells from cultured PBMCs, collected from culture after CMV antigen stimulation. These receptors came from a human donor in good health (CMV status not recorded). Some clones in this sample may be carry-over from other donors' samples.

This sequence joins TRBV20-1 and TRBJ2-2; 10 nucleotides agree with TRBD2. The CDR3 runs 15 residues. CDR1 DFQATT and CDR2 SNEGSKA come from the germline V gene (reference sequence). With V trimmed by 6 bases and J by 1 base, 5 bases remained unmatched. CDR3 in DNA: TGCAGTGCGGGTCCTAGCGGGGGGAACACCGGGGAGCTGTTTTTT. Amino acids: CSAGPSGGNTGELFF.

This clonotype was picked up a small number of times. The chain couples TRBV10-3 to TRBJ2-5; tentative D call: TRBD1 (5 bases). Germline CDR1 ENHRY, CDR2 SYGVKD. Between the trimmed V and J ends, which lost 6 bases and 2 bases, there was a span of 10 bases. CDR3 length equals 13 residues. In nucleotides, the CDR3 is TGTGCCATCAGGCCGGACAATCAAGAGACCCAGTACTTC. Its protein is CAIRPDNQETQYF.

This clonotype was observed many times. Here the CDR3 reads CASSESGANVLTF. The CDR3 coding sequence is TGTGCCAGCAGCGAGTCTGGGGCCAACGTCCTGACTTTC. The rearrangement uses TRBV28 and TRBJ2-6, with D uncertain. The germline V gene encodes CDR1 MDHEN and CDR2 SYDVKM. With 6 bases removed from V and 1 base from J, the gap between germline ends came to 4 bases. The CDR3 is 13 residues long.

This clonotype was observed a few times. The chain links TRBV4-3 to TRBJ2-3; 16 bases map to TRBD2. The ends lost 1 base at V and 0 bases at J; junction bases unmatched: 10. The CDR3 length is 21 residues. Germline CDR1 reads LGHNA; CDR2 reads YSLEER. The CDR3 here is CASSQGIRTGLAGGSTDTQYF. The CDR3 DNA sequence: TGCGCCAGCAGCCAAGGGATACGAACGGGACTAGCGGGGGGGAGCACAGATACGCAGTATTTT.

As to this clonotype: A read error may explain this, as a much larger clone is one base away. This chain connects TRBV6-1 to TRBJ1-4; D is ambiguous. The V end was cut by 5 bases, the J end by 10 bases, with 8 bases between. The CDR3 has 11 amino acids. Germline V gene data show CDR1 as MNHNS and CDR2 as SASEGT. The CDR3 loop is CASSYEGKLFF. CDR3 coding DNA: TGTGCCAGCAGTTACGAGGGAAAACTGTTTTTT.

V usage is TRBV12-3 or TRBV12-4 and J usage is TRBJ1-5; weak D call: TRBD1 (5 bases). CDR3 length: 15 amino acids. The germline V and J ends were trimmed by 6 bases and 3 bases, with 15 bases remaining between them. The CDR3 DNA reads TGTGCCAGCAGCCCCGGGGGAACGGCCAATCAGCCCCAGCATTTT. Amino acids: CASSPGGTANQPQHF.

V and J are TRBV20-1 and TRBJ2-1; maybe TRBD2 (6 bases). This CDR3 spans 15 amino acids. Germline assignment: CDR1 DFQATT and CDR2 SNEGSKA (reference sequence). V was clipped by 3 bases and J by 10 bases, with 22 bases between them. The CDR3 spells CSASVGGRPQWEQFF. Here the CDR3 DNA reads TGCAGTGCTAGTGTGGGGGGTCGCCCCCAATGGGAGCAGTTCTTC.

This clonotype appeared many times. The V gene is TRBV11-2, the J gene TRBJ2-7; the D is unclear. The V gene's germline CDR1 is SGHAT and CDR2 FQNNGV. This CDR3 has 12 amino acids. The V and J ends lost 4 bases and 5 bases respectively, with 9 bases between them. DNA of the CDR3: TGTGCCAGCAGCTCGACTGGGAACGAGCAGTACTTC. It translates to CASSSTGNEQYF.

J is TRBJ1-1 and V is TRBV6-6; TRBD1 aligns across 7 bases. CDR1 MNHNY and CDR2 SVGAGI come from the germline V gene (reference sequence). V trimming: 6 bases; J trimming: 7 bases; junction bases outside the gene matches: 8. This CDR3 is built from 13 residues. The CDR3 loop reads CASRIIQGNEAFF. DNA for the CDR3: TGTGCCAGCAGGATAATACAGGGGAATGAAGCTTTCTTT.

This clonotype was recorded a few times. The V and J genes are TRBV28 and TRBJ2-5; 8 bases are shared with TRBD1. The trim removed 6 bases at V and 5 bases at J, leaving 5 bases unmatched. Germline loops: CDR1 MDHEN, CDR2 SYDVKM. The CDR3 has 13 residues. The CDR3 is CASRGQGWETQYF. The CDR3 DNA follows: TGTGCCAGCAGAGGACAGGGCTGGGAGACCCAGTACTTC.

The genes are TRBV4-1 and TRBJ1-1, with a possible D match to TRBD1 (5 bases). V was cut by 1 base and J by 1 base, with 7 bases left in between. CDR3 size: 14 residues. The germline V gene encodes CDR1 MGHRA and CDR2 YSYEKL. The CDR3 protein is CASSQAQGNTEAFF. The CDR3 nucleotides are TGCGCCAGCAGCCAAGCTCAGGGGAACACTGAAGCTTTCTTT.

The chain joins TRBV7-9 to TRBJ1-4; tentative D call: TRBD1 (6 bases). Trimming pared 6 bases from V and 3 bases from J, leaving 14 bases between. CDR3 length: 15 residues. The germline CDR1 and CDR2 sequences are SEHNR and FQNEAQ (reference sequence). This CDR3 is CASRQDSSSNEKLFF. For the CDR3, the DNA is TGTGCCAGCAGACAGGACAGCAGTTCTAATGAAAAACTGTTTTTT.

In DNA form, the CDR3 reads TGTGCCAGCAGTGAATATTTTTTCCTCCGAGCCGACAGGGCGAACACCGGGGAGCTGTTTTTT. This sequence encodes CASSEYFFLRADRANTGELFF. The V call is TRBV25-1, the J call TRBJ2-2; 7 nucleotides match TRBD1. Germline loops: CDR1 MGHDK, CDR2 SYGVNS. CDR3 length equals 21 residues. With 0 bases clipped from V and 0 bases from J, the junction kept 16 bases outside the gene matches.

This clonotype showed up just once. The V and J genes are TRBV20-1 and TRBJ1-2; unclear D gene. V was shortened by 2 bases and J by 4 bases, with 8 bases between the two germline ends. The length of the CDR3 is 12 residues. Germline V gene lookup returns CDR1 DFQATT and CDR2 SNEGSKA (reference sequence). CDR3 sequence reads: CSARLGSYGYTF. CDR3 bases: TGCAGTGCTAGATTGGGGTCCTATGGCTACACCTTC.

This clonotype was picked up many times. The V and J genes are TRBV7-2 and TRBJ1-1; TRBD1 agrees at 10 bases. CDR3 length equals 17 residues. After removal of 5 bases from V and 0 bases from J, the junction contained 9 bases not matched to a gene. CDR1 is SGHTA, CDR2 FQGNSA, per germline. The CDR3 nucleotides read TGTGCCAGCAGCCCCAAAGCGGGACAGGGGCTGAACACTGAAGCTTTCTTT. Amino acids: CASSPKAGQGLNTEAFF.

The chain recombines TRBV6-2 or TRBV6-3 with TRBJ1-2; perhaps TRBD1 as D (5 bases). Germline CDR1 is MNHEY and CDR2 is SVGEGT. Trimming cost V 2 bases and J 2 bases, with 18 bases left between them. The CDR3 covers 17 residues. CDR3 region: CASSYPQTATTNYGYTF. The CDR3 DNA reads TGTGCCAGCAGTTACCCCCAGACAGCGACCACCAACTATGGCTACACCTTC.

V usage is TRBV6-1 and J usage is TRBJ1-6; D perhaps matches TRBD1 (6 bases). The V gene's germline CDR1 is MNHNS and CDR2 SASEGT. The CDR3 is 15 amino acids. The germline V and J ends were trimmed by 3 bases and 8 bases, with 14 bases remaining between them. The CDR3 protein is CASSDSEQGYSPLHF. The DNA for the CDR3 is TGTGCCAGCAGTGACTCTGAACAGGGATATTCACCCCTCCACTTT.

The gene calls are TRBV12-3 or TRBV12-4 and TRBJ2-7, with a possible D match to TRBD2 (7 bases). This CDR3 region has 12 residues. V was pared by 8 bases and J by 3 bases, with 11 bases between. For the CDR3, the DNA is TGTGCCAGCGGGAGGGGGGACTACGAGCAGTACTTC. It codes for CASGRGDYEQYF.

This clonotype was observed a few times. The chain employs TRBV4-3 and TRBJ2-7, with D unresolved. The CDR3 extends over 14 amino acids. V lost 0 bases and J lost 2, with 8 bases in between. Germline V lookup: CDR1 LGHNA, CDR2 YSLEER. The CDR3 region has the DNA TGCGCCAGCAGCCAAGAGGCACAAGCCTACGAGCAGTACTTC. This gives the protein CASSQEAQAYEQYF.

The chain is built from TRBV7-3 and TRBJ2-3, with 10 nucleotides matching TRBD2. The V gene's germline CDR1 is SGHTA and CDR2 FQGTGA. With 5 bases clipped from V and 3 bases from J, the junction kept 5 bases outside the gene matches. The CDR3 contains 15 residues. The CDR3 region is CASSPSGGATDTQYF. CDR3 DNA sequence: TGTGCCAGCAGCCCCAGCGGGGGGGCAACAGATACGCAGTATTTT.